This T cell receptor (beta chain) was captured in a study of cytomegalovirus exposure and HLA in healthy donors. A multiplex PCR was run with 60 Vbeta primers and 13 Jbeta primers. This table comes from immunoSEQ multiplex PCR, and its TCRdb copy is limited to in-frame clones, with some not included. The repertoire holds 89,000 or so clones, with roughly 73% as singletons. Donors counted as nominally healthy when sampled, yet unrecorded immune exposures were likely. With regard to this clone: Antigen specificity is unknown.

Study observations and caveats: Rarity marked most TCR sequences, yet some public TCRs occurred in many donors.

The length of the CDR3 is 14 residues. Germline V gene data show CDR1 as MDHEN and CDR2 as SYDVKM. Deletions cut 4 bases from V and 8 bases from J, with 16 bases between. This receptor was obtained from a boy aged 5 to 17 in good health and CMV-seronegative. The sample taken for sequencing was PBMCs. This chain connects TRBV28 to TRBJ2-3, with no clear D. Here the CDR3 DNA reads TGTGCCAGCAGTTCCACAACTACATTACTTACGCAGTATTTT. This sequence encodes CASSSTTTLLTQYF.